The 26 T cell receptor beta chains in this list originate from one sample, sequenced in a study of T-cell reconstitution after alpha-beta-depleted transplantation in children. Unique molecular identifiers featured in how the TCRbeta library was prepared. Via MiXCR, TCRdb re-called the PCR reads, giving one row per CDR3 protein. The sample shows around 700,000 distinct CDR3 sequences, 13% of them seen only once. The sequenced sample was PBMCs, obtained before TCRalphabeta/CD19-depleted stem cell transplant. These receptors were collected from a girl aged 2 to 10 with congenital amegakaryocytic thrombocytopenia, due to receive a stem cell transplant.

This clonotype has a count of ten or more. The rearrangement uses TRBV29-1 and TRBJ2-2; D remains unclear. The CDR3 extends over 15 amino acids. V lost 4 bases and J lost 1, with 13 bases in between. The germline V gene encodes CDR1 SQVTM and CDR2 ANQGSEA. In DNA, the CDR3 is TGCAGCGTTGTAGGTGGCTCTATGAACACCGGGGAGCTGTTTTTT. It specifies CSVVGGSMNTGELFF.

This clonotype occurred a few times. The gene calls are TRBV6-6 and TRBJ2-2; D is perhaps TRBD1 or TRBD2 (5 bases each). Germline V CDR1 and CDR2: MNHNY, SVGAGI (reference sequence). This CDR3 is 13 amino acids long. The germline V and J ends were trimmed by 5 bases and 6 bases, with 10 bases remaining between them. In DNA, the CDR3 is TGTGCCAGCAGTCCACTGGGGGCCGGGGAGCTGTTTTTT. As protein: CASSPLGAGELFF.

This clonotype has just a few counts. The chain has TRBV5-1 and TRBJ1-2; 7 bases map to TRBD1. Germline V gives CDR1 SGHRS, CDR2 YFSETQ. The CDR3 extends over 14 amino acids. V shed 2 bases and J 11 bases; nucleotides not matched to a gene: 12. CDR3 protein: CASSFLQGGEVYTF. DNA for the CDR3: TGCGCCAGCAGCTTTTTGCAGGGGGGCGAAGTATACACCTTC.

This clonotype has a count of ten or more. The V and J genes are TRBV20-1 and TRBJ2-3, with TRBD1 identical over 12 bases. CDR3 length: 15 amino acids. V dropped 3 bases and J dropped 4; count of bases not matched to a gene: 5. Germline CDR1 reads DFQATT; CDR2 reads SNEGSKA (reference sequence). The chain's CDR3 is CSASPGTGGSDTQYF. The CDR3 region has the DNA TGCAGTGCTAGCCCCGGGACAGGGGGCTCAGATACGCAGTATTTT.

This chain links TRBV7-7 with TRBJ2-5, with D possibly being TRBD2 (5 bases). This CDR3 spans 12 amino acids. Per germline, CDR1 SSHAT and CDR2 FNYEAQ (reference sequence). Trimming shortened V by 4 bases and J by 7 bases, and 10 bases separated the two germline ends. In nucleotides, the CDR3 is TGTGCCAGCAGCTCCCCCCGGGGGACCCAGTACTTC. Encoded protein: CASSSPRGTQYF.

This clonotype was recorded many times. The chain is built from TRBV28 and TRBJ2-2; possibly TRBD1 for D (6 bases). Germline CDR1 is MDHEN and CDR2 is SYDVKM. Trimming took off 11 bases at V and 1 base at J, with 11 bases between the two ends. This CDR3 is 13 amino acids long. The DNA for the CDR3 is TGTGCCTACAGGGTCGAGAACACCGGGGAGCTGTTTTTT. It specifies CAYRVENTGELFF. The full variable domain, rest sourced from reference TRBV28 and TRBJ2-2, is DVKVTQSSRYLVKRTGEKVFLECVQDMDHENMFWYRQDPGLGLRLIYFSYDVKMKEKGDIPEGYSVSREKKERFSLILESASTNQTSMYLCAYRVENTGELFFGEGSRLTVL.

This chain links TRBV6-1 with TRBJ2-2, with D perhaps TRBD1 or TRBD2 (5 bases each). The germline CDR1 and CDR2 sequences are MNHNS and SASEGT. The V end lost 7 bases, the J end lost 3 bases, and 15 bases lay between the germline ends. The CDR3 runs to 15 residues. The CDR3 nucleotides are TGTGCCAGCATCGGTACAGGACTCGACACCGGGGAGCTGTTTTTT. It specifies CASIGTGLDTGELFF.

This clonotype occurred a few times. This chain links TRBV25-1 with TRBJ2-7; 9 bases fit TRBD1. The CDR3 is 14 residues long. The junction had 2 bases not matched to a gene; V was cut back by 3 bases and J by 2 bases. Germline CDR1 and CDR2: MGHDK and SYGVNS. The CDR3 region has the DNA TGTGCCAGCAGTGAGACAGGGGGGCCCTACGAGCAGTACTTC. This gives the protein CASSETGGPYEQYF.

The V call is TRBV5-1, the J call TRBJ1-1, with TRBD1 identical over 7 bases. This CDR3 has 15 residues. Germline loops: CDR1 SGHRS, CDR2 YFSETQ. Germline trimming cut 4 bases from V and 5 bases from J; bases unmatched to any gene: 11. The CDR3 here is CASSIRQGEGTEAFF. CDR3 in DNA: TGCGCCAGCAGCATAAGACAGGGAGAAGGGACTGAAGCTTTCTTT.

A remark on this clonotype: A much larger clonotype is one base distant, so this may be a read error. DNA for the CDR3: TGCGCCAGCAGCTTCGAGGGGGCGCCGGGTCAGCCCCAGTATTTT. Its protein is CASSFEGAPGQPQYF. The J gene is TRBJ1-5, the V gene TRBV5-1, with TRBD1 matching over 7 bases. With the DNA end fitting TRBJ2-3 better, the J assignment may be wrong. The germline CDR1 and CDR2 sequences are SGHRS and YFSETQ. This CDR3 region has 15 residues.

This clonotype showed up many times. The rearrangement joins TRBV29-1 to TRBJ2-3, with D maybe TRBD2 (6 bases). CDR1 is SQVTM, CDR2 ANQGSEA, per germline. The CDR3 totals 11 residues. With 6 bases removed from V and 2 bases from J, the gap between germline ends came to 6 bases. DNA for the CDR3: TGCAGCGTGGACTACACAGATACGCAGTATTTT. Translation: CSVDYTDTQYF.

The table lists this clonotype with many counts. The chain is built from TRBV5-1 and TRBJ1-1; D is possibly TRBD1 (5 bases). Germline lookup yields CDR1 SGHRS and CDR2 YFSETQ. V was clipped by 0 bases and J by 2 bases, with 11 bases between them. This CDR3 has 15 amino acids. CDR3 region: CASSLEGTVNTEAFF. The CDR3 coding sequence is TGCGCCAGCAGCTTGGAGGGGACGGTAAACACTGAAGCTTTCTTT.

This clonotype was seen repeatedly, ten times or more. The chain links TRBV3-1 to TRBJ2-1; 8 bases fit TRBD2. The CDR3 length is 14 residues. The germline CDR1 and CDR2 sequences are LGHDT and YNNKEL (reference sequence). Germline trimming cut 3 bases from V and 6 bases from J; bases unmatched to any gene: 4. CDR3 DNA: TGTGCCAGCAGCCATCTAGCGGGCGTCAATGAGCAGTTCTTC. It codes for CASSHLAGVNEQFF.

This clonotype was observed a handful of times. The rearrangement joins TRBV6-5 to TRBJ1-1; D gene ambiguous. The ends were cut back, 5 bases at V and 6 bases at J, with 10 bases in the middle. CDR1 MNHEY and CDR2 SVGAGI come from the germline V gene. This CDR3 is 12 amino acids long. The CDR3 region is CASSRSDAEAFF. The CDR3 nucleotides read TGTGCCAGCAGTAGATCAGACGCTGAAGCTTTCTTT.

This clonotype was found a few times. Written as DNA, the CDR3 is TGCAGTGCTAGAGATTTGGGACTAGCGGGAGGGCGGAATGAGCAGTTCTTC. Translated, it gives CSARDLGLAGGRNEQFF. The V call is TRBV20-1, the J call TRBJ2-1; 16 bases are shared with TRBD2. The CDR3 has 17 residues. J was trimmed by 7 bases and V by 0 bases; bases with no gene match: 6. The germline gives CDR1 DFQATT, CDR2 SNEGSKA (reference sequence).

J is TRBJ2-4 and V is TRBV5-6; D not certain. The CDR3 consists of 13 residues. Trimming pared 4 bases from V and 10 bases from J, leaving 15 bases between. Germline values: CDR1 SGHDT, CDR2 YYEEEE. CDR3 in DNA: TGTGCCAGCAGCGCGCTCCTTCTGAGGATTCAGTACTTC. Translation gives CASSALLLRIQYF.

This clonotype occurred a few times. The chain combines TRBV4-1 with TRBJ1-4; tentatively, D is TRBD1 (6 bases). Germline CDR1 MGHRA, CDR2 YSYEKL. CDR3 length: 15 amino acids. Trimming stripped 1 base from V and 8 bases from J, with 14 bases between. DNA of the CDR3: TGCGCCAGCAGCCAAGTTGGGGGCCCCGCGGAAAAACTGTTTTTT. The encoded protein is CASSQVGGPAEKLFF.

This clonotype was counted a few times. The rearrangement uses TRBV5-1 and TRBJ2-5; D may match TRBD1 or TRBD2 (5 bases each). CDR1 is SGHRS, CDR2 YFSETQ, per germline. The CDR3 is 16 amino acids. Trimming stripped 0 bases from V and 2 bases from J, with 14 bases between. CDR3 DNA sequence: TGCGCCAGCAGCTTGGGGGGCGGGCGGATTCAAGAGACCCAGTACTTC. Its protein is CASSLGGGRIQETQYF.

This clonotype was recorded at least ten times. This rearrangement joins TRBV29-1 to TRBJ2-1; tentatively, D is TRBD1 (5 bases). The V gene's germline CDR1 is SQVTM and CDR2 ANQGSEA. Trimming removed 6 bases from V and 0 bases from J, with 9 bases in between. The CDR3 consists of 13 residues. Here the CDR3 reads CSVQGFSYNEQFF. CDR3 DNA: TGCAGCGTCCAGGGCTTCTCCTACAATGAGCAGTTCTTC.

Comments on this clonotype: At one end, the junction sequence differs from germline, possibly due to a read error. This chain links TRBV4-2 with TRBJ2-5; 8 bases map to TRBD2. The CDR3 consists of 16 residues. CDR1 and CDR2 (germline): LGHNA, YNFKEQ. CDR3 amino acids: CASRQDDSGKKETQYF. CDR3 DNA: TGTGCCAGCAGACAAGACGATAGCGGGAAGAAAGAGACCCAGTACTTC.

This clonotype was detected ten times or more. The chain uses TRBV29-1 and TRBJ2-7; D not certain. The CDR3 totals 11 residues. The germline V and J ends were trimmed by 4 bases and 2 bases, with 6 bases remaining between them. From germline, CDR1 is SQVTM and CDR2 ANQGSEA. For the CDR3, the DNA is TGCAGCGTTGCTGACGCCTACGAGCAGTACTTC. Its translation: CSVADAYEQYF.

This clonotype was counted only a few times. This chain connects TRBV29-1 to TRBJ1-2; D is uncertain. This CDR3 is built from 10 residues. V was shortened by 2 bases and J by 6 bases, with 4 bases between the two germline ends. Germline V lookup: CDR1 SQVTM, CDR2 ANQGSEA. The CDR3 sequence is CSVENHGYTF. In DNA, the CDR3 is TGCAGCGTTGAAAACCATGGCTACACCTTC.

The chain uses TRBV5-1 and TRBJ2-7; D possibly corresponds to TRBD2 (5 bases). The CDR3 runs 14 residues. The ends were cut back, 4 bases at V and 5 bases at J, with 16 bases in the middle. Germline lookup yields CDR1 SGHRS and CDR2 YFSETQ. The CDR3 here is CASSPGLAPNEQYF. The CDR3 DNA sequence: TGCGCCAGCAGCCCTGGACTTGCTCCTAACGAGCAGTACTTC.

The CDR3 DNA reads TGTGCCAGCAGGCCCCCCGGAGTTTTGGATGAGCAGTTCTTC. This codes for CASRPPGVLDEQFF. V is TRBV6-8 and J is TRBJ2-1, with no clear D. The CDR3 totals 14 residues. Germline V CDR1 and CDR2: MNHGY, SAAAGT. Deletions cut 6 bases from V and 8 bases from J, with 17 bases between.

This clonotype turned up a few times. V is TRBV5-1 and J is TRBJ2-7; the D gene is possibly TRBD2 (6 bases). The CDR3 totals 14 residues. Trimming left V 3 bases short and J 6 bases short, with 16 bases between. In germline, CDR1 is SGHRS, CDR2 YFSETQ. The CDR3 region is CASSSEGGWPEQYF. The CDR3 DNA sequence: TGCGCCAGCAGCTCGGAGGGTGGGTGGCCCGAGCAGTACTTC.

This clonotype was seen ten or more times. V gene TRBV29-1 combines with J gene TRBJ2-3; a weak D match, TRBD2 (5 bases). The germline V gene encodes CDR1 SQVTM and CDR2 ANQGSEA. This CDR3 is built from 14 residues. V dropped 2 bases and J dropped 4 bases, with 13 bases sitting between them. CDR3 sequence (DNA): TGCAGCGTTGAATGGCCTTTGCGGGCAGATACGCAGTATTTT. Encoded protein: CSVEWPLRADTQYF.